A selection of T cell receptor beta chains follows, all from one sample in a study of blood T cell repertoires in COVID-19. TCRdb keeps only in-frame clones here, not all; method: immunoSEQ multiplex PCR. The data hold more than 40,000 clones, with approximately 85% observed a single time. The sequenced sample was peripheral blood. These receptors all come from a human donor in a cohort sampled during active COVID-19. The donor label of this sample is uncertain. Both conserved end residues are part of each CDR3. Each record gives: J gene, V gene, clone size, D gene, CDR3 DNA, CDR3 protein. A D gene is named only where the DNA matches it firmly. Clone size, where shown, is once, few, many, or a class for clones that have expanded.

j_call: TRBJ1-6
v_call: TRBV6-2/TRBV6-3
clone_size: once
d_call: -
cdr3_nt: TGTGCCAGCAGTTACTCGAAAGGGGGATGGACCTATAATTCACCCCTCCACTTT
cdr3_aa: CASSYSKGGWTYNSPLHF

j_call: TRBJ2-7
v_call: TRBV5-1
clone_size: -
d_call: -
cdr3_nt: TGCGCCAGCAGCTTGTGGGGGGAGCCCAGCGAGCAGTACTTC
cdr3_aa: CASSLWGEPSEQYF

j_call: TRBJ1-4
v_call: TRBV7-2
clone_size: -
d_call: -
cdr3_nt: TGTGCCAGCAGCTTAGGTCTACGGAATGAAAAACTGTTTTTT
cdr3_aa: CASSLGLRNEKLFF

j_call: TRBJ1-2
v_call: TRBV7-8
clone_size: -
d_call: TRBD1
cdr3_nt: TGTGCCAGCAGCTTAGTTGACAGGGCCTATGGCTACACCTTC
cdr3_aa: CASSLVDRAYGYTF

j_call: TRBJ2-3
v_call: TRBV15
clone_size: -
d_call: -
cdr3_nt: TGTGCCACCAGCAGATTGGAGTCTGATACGCAGTATTTT
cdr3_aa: CATSRLESDTQYF

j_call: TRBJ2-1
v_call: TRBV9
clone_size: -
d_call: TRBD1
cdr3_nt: TGTGCCAGCAGCGTAGGGGGACAGGGGGCCAATGAGCAGTTCTTC
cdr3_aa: CASSVGGQGANEQFF

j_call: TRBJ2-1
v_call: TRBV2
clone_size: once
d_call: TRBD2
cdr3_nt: TGTGCCAGCAGTGAGTTCGGAGCGGGGGCCTTCGATGAGCAGTTCTTC
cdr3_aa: CASSEFGAGAFDEQFF

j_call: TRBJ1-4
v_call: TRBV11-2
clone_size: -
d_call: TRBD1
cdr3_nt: TGTGCCAGCAGCTTAGGAGGACAGGGGAGGGAAAAACTGTTTTTT
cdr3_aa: CASSLGGQGREKLFF

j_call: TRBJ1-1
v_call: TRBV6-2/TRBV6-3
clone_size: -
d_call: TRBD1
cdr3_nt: TGTGCCAGCAACCCGACAGGGTGGGGTGAAGCTTTCTTT
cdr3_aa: CASNPTGWGEAFF

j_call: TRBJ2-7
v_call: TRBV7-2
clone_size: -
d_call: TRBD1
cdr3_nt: TGTGCCAGCAGCTTAGCGGGGACAGCGTCCTACTACGAGCAGTACTTC
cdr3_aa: CASSLAGTASYYEQYF

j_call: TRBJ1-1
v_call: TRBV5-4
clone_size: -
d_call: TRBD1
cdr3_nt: TGTGCCAGCAGCTCGCCGGGACAGGGGCGGAGAACTGAAGCTTTCTTT
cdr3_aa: CASSSPGQGRRTEAFF

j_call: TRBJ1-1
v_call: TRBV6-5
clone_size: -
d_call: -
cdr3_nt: TGTGCCAGCAGTAGGGAGGGGTACACTGAAGCTTTCTTT
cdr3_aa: CASSREGYTEAFF

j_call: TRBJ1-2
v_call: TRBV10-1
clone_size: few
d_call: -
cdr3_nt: TGCGCCAGGCAGGTCATGGTGGGCTACACCTTC
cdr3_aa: CARQVMVGYTF

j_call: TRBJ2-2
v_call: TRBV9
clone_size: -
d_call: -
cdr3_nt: TGTGCCAGCAGCCTTTGGACTTCGAACACCGGGGAGCTGTTTTTT
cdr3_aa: CASSLWTSNTGELFF

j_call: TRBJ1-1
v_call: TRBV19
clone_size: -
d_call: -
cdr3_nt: TGTGCCAGTAGTATTCGGGGGGGAGGAAGTGAAGCTTTCTTT
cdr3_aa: CASSIRGGGSEAFF

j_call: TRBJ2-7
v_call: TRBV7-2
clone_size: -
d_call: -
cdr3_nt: TGTGCCAGCAGCTTGACGGGGAGCTCCTACGAGCAGTACTTC
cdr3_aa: CASSLTGSSYEQYF

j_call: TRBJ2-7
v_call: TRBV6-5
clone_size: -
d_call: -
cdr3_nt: TGTGCCAGCAGTTACACGGGTTACGAGCAGTACTTC
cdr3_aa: CASSYTGYEQYF

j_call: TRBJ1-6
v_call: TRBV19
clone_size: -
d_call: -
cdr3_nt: TGTGCCAGTAGTCCCTTCTGGAGTTCCTATAATTCACCCCTCCACTTT
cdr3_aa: CASSPFWSSYNSPLHF

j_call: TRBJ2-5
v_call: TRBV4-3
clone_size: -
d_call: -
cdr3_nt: TGCGCCAGCAGCCAAGTGATCGGGGGGCCTCAAGAGACCCAGTACTTC
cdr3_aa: CASSQVIGGPQETQYF

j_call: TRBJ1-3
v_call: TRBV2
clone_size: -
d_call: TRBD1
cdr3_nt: TGTGCCAGCAGTGCCGACAGGGGAACCGGAAACACCATATATTTT
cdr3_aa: CASSADRGTGNTIYF

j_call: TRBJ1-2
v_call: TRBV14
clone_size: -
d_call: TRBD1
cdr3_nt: TGTGCCAGCAGCCAAGACCGTAGGACAGGGCTCTATGGCTACACCTTC
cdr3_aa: CASSQDRRTGLYGYTF

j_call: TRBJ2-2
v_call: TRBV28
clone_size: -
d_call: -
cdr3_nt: TGTGCCAGCAGGCTACATGCGGGGCCGAACACCGGGGAGCTGTTTTTT
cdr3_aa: CASRLHAGPNTGELFF

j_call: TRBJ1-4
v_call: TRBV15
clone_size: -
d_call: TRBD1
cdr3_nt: TGTGCCACCAGCAGAGACTCGGCGGACAGGAATGAAAAACTGTTTTTT
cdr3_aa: CATSRDSADRNEKLFF

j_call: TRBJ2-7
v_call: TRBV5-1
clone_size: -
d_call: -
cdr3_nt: TGCGCCAGCAGCTTGGCCAGTGGAGCATTAGAGCAGTACTTC
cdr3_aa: CASSLASGALEQYF

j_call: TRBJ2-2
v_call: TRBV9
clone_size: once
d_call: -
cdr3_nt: TGTGCCAGCAGCCTGCAACTAGCAGCGGGGGAGCTGTTTTTT
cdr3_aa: CASSLQLAAGELFF

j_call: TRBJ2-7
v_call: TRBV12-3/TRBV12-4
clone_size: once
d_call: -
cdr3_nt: TGTGCCACCCAACCGGCGGGGTACAGCGAGCAGTACTTC
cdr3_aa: CATQPAGYSEQYF